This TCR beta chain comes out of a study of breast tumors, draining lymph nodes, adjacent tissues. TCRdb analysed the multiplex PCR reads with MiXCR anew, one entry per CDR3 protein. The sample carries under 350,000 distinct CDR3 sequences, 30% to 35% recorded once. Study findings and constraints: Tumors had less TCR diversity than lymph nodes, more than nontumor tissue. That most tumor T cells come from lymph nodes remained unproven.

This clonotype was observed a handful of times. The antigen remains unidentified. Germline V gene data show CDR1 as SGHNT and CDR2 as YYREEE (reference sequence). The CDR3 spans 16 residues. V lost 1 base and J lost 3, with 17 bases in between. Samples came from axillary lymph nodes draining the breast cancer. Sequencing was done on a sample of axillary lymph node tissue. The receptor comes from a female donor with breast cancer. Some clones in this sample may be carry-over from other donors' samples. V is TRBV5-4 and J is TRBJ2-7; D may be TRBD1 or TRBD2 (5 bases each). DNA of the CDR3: TGTGCCAGCAGCTTGTTGTCTAGCAGGGAGAACTACGAGCAGTACTTC. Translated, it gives CASSLLSSRENYEQYF.